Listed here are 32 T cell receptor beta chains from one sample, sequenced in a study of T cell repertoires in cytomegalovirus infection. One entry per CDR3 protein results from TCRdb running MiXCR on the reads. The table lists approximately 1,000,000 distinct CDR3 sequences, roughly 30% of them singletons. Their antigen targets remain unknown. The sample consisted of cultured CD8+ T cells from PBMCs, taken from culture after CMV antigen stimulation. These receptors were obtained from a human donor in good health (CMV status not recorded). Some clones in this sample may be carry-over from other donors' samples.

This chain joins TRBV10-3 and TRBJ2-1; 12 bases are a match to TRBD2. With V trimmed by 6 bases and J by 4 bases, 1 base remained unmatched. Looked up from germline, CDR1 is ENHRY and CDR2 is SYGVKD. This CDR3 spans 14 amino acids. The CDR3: CAIRGTSGYNEQFF. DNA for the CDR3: TGTGCCATCAGGGGGACTAGCGGGTACAATGAGCAGTTCTTC.

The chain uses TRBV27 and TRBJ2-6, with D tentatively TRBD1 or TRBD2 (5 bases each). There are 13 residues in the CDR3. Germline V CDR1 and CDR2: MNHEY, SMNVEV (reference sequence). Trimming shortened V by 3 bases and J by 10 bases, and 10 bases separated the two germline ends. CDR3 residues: CASSFGGTNVLTF. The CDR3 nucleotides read TGTGCCAGCAGTTTTGGGGGAACGAACGTCCTGACTTTC.

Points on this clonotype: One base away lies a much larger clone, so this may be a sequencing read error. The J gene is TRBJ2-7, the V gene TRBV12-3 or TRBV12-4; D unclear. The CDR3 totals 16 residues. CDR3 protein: CTSSSLVWGGSYEQYF. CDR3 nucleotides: TGTACCAGCAGTTCGTTAGTGTGGGGTGGGTCCTACGAGCAGTACTTC.

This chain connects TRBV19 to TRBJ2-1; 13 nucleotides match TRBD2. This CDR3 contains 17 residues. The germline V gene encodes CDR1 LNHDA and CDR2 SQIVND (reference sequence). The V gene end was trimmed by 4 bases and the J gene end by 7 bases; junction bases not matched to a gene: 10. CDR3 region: CASSNRLAGGQWNEQFF. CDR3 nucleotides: TGTGCCAGTAGTAACCGACTAGCGGGGGGCCAGTGGAATGAGCAGTTCTTC.

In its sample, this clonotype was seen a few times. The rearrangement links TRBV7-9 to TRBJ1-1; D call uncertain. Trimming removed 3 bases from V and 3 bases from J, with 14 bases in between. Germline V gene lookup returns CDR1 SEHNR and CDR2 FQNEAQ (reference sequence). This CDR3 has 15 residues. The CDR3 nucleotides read TGTGCCAGCAGCTTTCGAGCCGGTAGTGACACTGAAGCTTTCTTT. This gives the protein CASSFRAGSDTEAFF.

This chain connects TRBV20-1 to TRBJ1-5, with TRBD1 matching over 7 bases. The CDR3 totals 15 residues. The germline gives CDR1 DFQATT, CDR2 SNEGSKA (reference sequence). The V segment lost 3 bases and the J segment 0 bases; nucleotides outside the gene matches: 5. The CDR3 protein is CSASMGQYSNQPQHF. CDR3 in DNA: TGCAGTGCTAGTATGGGACAGTATAGCAATCAGCCCCAGCATTTT.

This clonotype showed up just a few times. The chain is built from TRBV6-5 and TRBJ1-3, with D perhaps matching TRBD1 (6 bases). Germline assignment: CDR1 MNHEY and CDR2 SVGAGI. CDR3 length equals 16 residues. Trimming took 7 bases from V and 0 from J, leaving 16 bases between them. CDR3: CASTRGGGLSGNTIYF. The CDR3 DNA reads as TGTGCCAGCACTCGAGGAGGGGGGCTCTCTGGAAACACCATATATTTT.

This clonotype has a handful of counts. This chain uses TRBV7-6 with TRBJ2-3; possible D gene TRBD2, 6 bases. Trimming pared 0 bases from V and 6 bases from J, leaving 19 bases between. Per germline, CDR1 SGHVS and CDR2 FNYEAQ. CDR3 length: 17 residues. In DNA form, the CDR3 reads TGTGCCAGCAGCTTAGCTGGGGGGACCGGATACACCGATACGCAGTATTTT. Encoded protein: CASSLAGGTGYTDTQYF.

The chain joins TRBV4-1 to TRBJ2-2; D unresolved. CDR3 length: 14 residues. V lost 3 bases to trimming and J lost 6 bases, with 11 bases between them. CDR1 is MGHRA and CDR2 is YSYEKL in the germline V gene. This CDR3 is CASSQYTAAGELFF. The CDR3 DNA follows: TGCGCCAGCAGCCAGTATACCGCGGCCGGGGAGCTGTTTTTT.

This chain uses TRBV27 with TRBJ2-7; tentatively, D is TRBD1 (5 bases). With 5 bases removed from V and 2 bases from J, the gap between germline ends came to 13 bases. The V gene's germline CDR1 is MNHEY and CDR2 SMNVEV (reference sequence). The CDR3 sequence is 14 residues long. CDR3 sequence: CASSLQDPAYEQYF. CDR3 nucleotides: TGTGCCAGCAGTCTACAGGACCCTGCCTACGAGCAGTACTTC.

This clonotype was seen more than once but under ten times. CDR3 bases: TGTGCCAGCAGTTACGGGGGAGGGAATGGCTACACCTTC. Translated: CASSYGGGNGYTF. The chain links TRBV27 to TRBJ1-2; possible D gene TRBD1, 5 bases. This CDR3 contains 13 residues. Trimming took 4 bases from V and 6 from J, leaving 12 bases between them. The germline V gene has CDR1 MNHEY and CDR2 SMNVEV (reference sequence).

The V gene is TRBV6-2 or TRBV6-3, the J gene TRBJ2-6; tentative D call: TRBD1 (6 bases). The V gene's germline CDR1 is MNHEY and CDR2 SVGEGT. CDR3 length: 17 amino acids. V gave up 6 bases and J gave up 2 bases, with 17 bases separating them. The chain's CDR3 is CASSSSGAMTGANVLTF. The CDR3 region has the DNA TGTGCCAGCAGCTCGTCAGGGGCAATGACTGGGGCCAACGTCCTGACTTTC.

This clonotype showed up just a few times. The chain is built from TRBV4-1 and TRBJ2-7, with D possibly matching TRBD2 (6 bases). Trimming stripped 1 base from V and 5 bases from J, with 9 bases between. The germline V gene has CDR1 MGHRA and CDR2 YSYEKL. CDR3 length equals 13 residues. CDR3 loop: CASSQGLGNEQYV. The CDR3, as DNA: TGCGCCAGCAGCCAAGGACTAGGCAACGAGCAGTACGTC.

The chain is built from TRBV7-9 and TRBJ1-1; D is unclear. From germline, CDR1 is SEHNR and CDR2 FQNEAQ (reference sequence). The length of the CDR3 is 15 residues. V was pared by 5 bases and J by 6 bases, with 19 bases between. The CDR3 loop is CASSRPTVSGPEAFF. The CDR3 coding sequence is TGTGCCAGCAGCCGTCCGACGGTGAGTGGTCCTGAAGCTTTCTTT.

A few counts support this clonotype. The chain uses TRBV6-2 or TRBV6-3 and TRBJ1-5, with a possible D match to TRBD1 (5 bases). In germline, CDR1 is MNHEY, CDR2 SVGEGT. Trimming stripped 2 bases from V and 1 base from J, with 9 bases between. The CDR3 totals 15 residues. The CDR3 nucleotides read TGTGCCAGCAGTTACGGGGGGTTGAGCAATCAGCCCCAGCATTTT. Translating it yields CASSYGGLSNQPQHF.

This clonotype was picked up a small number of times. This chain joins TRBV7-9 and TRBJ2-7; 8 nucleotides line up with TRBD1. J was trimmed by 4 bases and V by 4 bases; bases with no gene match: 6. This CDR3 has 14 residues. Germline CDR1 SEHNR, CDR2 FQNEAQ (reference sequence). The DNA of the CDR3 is TGTGCCAGCAGCTCCCCCGGGACAGGATACGAGCAGTACTTC. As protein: CASSSPGTGYEQYF.

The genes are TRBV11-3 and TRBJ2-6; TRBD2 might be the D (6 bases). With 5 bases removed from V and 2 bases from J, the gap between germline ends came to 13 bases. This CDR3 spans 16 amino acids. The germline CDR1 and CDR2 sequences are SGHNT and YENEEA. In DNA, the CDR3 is TGTGCCAGCAGCGAACTGGGAGGAGCTGGGGCCAACGTCCTGACTTTC. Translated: CASSELGGAGANVLTF.

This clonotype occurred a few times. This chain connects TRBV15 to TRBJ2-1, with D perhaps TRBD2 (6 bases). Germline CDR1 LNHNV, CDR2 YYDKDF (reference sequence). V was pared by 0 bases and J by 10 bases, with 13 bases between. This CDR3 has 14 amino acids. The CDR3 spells CATSRDSLGREQFF. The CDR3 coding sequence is TGTGCCACCAGCAGAGATAGCCTGGGGAGGGAGCAGTTCTTC.

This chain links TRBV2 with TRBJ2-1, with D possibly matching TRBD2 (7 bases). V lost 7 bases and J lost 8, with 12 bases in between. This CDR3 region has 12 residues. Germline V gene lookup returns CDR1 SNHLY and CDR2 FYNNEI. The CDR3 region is CASKGGPHEQFF. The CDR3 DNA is TGTGCCAGCAAGGGGGGGCCCCATGAGCAGTTCTTC. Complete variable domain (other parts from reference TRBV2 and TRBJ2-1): EPEVTQTPSHQVTQMGQEVILRCVPISNHLYFYWYRQILGQKVEFLVSFYNNEISEKSEIFDDQFSVERPDGSNFTLKIRSTKLEDSAMYFCASKGGPHEQFFGPGTRLTVL.

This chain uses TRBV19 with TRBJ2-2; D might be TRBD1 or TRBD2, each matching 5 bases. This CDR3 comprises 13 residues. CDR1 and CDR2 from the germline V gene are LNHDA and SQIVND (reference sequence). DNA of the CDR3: TGTGCAGCTACGTGGGGACCCACCGGGGAGCTGTTTTTT. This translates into CAATWGPTGELFF.

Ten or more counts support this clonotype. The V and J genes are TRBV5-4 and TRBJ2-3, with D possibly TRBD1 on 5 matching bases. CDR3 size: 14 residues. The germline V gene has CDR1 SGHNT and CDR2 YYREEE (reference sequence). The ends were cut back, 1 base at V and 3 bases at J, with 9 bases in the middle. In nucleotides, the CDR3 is TGTGCCAGCAGCTTGAGGGGCCGGACAGATACGCAGTATTTT. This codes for CASSLRGRTDTQYF.

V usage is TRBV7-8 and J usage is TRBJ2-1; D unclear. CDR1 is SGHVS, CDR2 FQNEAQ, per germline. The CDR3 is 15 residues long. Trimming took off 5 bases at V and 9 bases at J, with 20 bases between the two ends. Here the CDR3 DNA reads TGTGCCAGCAGCCCGCCCCCGGGCCCTACACTTGAGCAGTTCTTC. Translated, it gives CASSPPPGPTLEQFF.

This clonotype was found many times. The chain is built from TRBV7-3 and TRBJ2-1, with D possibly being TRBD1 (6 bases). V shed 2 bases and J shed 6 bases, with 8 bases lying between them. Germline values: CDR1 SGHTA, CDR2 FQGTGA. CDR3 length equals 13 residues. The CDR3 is CASSLQQGNEQFF. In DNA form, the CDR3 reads TGTGCCAGCAGCTTACAACAGGGCAATGAGCAGTTCTTC.

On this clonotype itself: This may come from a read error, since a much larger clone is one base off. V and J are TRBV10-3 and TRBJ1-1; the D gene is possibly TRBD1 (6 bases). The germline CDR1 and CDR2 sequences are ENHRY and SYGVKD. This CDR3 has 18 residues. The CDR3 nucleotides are TGTGCCATCAGGTTTAGGACAGCCAACGACTTTATGAACGCTGAAGCTTTCTTT. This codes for CAIRFRTANDFMNAEAFF.

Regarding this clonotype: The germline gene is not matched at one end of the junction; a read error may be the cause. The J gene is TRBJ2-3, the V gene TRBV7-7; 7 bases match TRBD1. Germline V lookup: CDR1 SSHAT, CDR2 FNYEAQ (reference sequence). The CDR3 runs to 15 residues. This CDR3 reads CASSDRQGPTDTQYF. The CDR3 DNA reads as TGTGCTAGCAGCGACCGACAGGGACCCACAGATACGCAGTATTTT.

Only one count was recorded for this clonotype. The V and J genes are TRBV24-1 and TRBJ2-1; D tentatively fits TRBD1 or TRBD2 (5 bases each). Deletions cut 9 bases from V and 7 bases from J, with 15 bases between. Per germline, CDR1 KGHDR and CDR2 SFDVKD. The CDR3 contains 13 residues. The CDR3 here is CATAARGRNEQFF. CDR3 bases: TGTGCCACCGCTGCCCGGGGCCGGAATGAGCAGTTCTTC.

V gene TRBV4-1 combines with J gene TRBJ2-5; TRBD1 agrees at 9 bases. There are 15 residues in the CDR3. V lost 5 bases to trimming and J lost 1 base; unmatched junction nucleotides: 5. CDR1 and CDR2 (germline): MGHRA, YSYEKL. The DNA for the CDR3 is TGCGCCAGCAGCGATCGGGACAGGGTCCAAGAGACCCAGTACTTC. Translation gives CASSDRDRVQETQYF.

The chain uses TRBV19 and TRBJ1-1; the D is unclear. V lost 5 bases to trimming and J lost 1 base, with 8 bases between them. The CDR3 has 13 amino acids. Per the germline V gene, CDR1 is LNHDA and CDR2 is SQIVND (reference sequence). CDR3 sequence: CASSVGPNTEAFF. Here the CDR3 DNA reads TGTGCCAGTAGTGTTGGACCGAACACTGAAGCTTTCTTT.

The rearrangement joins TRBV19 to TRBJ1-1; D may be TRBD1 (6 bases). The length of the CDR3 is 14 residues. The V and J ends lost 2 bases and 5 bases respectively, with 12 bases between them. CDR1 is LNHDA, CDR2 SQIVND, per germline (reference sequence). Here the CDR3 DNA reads TGTGCCAGTAGTATATGGGACATTGGAACTGAAGCTTTCTTT. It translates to CASSIWDIGTEAFF.

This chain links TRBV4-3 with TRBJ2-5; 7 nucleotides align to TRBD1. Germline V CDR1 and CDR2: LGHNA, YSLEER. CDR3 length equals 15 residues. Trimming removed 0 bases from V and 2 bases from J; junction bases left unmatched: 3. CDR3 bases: TGCGCCAGCAGCCAAGATGGGACAGTTCAAGAGACCCAGTACTTC. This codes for CASSQDGTVQETQYF.

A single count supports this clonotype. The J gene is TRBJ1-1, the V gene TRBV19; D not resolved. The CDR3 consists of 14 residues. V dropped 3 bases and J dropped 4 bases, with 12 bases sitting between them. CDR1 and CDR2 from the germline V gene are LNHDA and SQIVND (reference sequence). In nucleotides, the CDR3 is TGTGCCAGTAGTATTGCAGCTTTGGGCACTGAAGCTTTCTTT. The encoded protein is CASSIAALGTEAFF. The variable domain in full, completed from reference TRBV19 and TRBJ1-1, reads DGGITQSPKYLFRKEGQNVTLSCEQNLNHDAMYWYRQDPGQGLRLIYYSQIVNDFQKGDIAEGYSVSREKKESFPLTVTSAQKNPTAFYLCASSIAALGTEAFFGQGTRLTVV.

In nucleotides, the CDR3 is TGTGCCAGCAGACCCGACAATTCGAACACCGGGGAGCTGTTTTTT. It translates to CASRPDNSNTGELFF. The chain joins TRBV7-9 to TRBJ2-2; D remains unclear. This CDR3 has 15 residues. Germline V gene lookup returns CDR1 SEHNR and CDR2 FQNEAQ (reference sequence). The V end lost 6 bases, the J end lost 0 bases, and 11 bases lay between the germline ends.